This T cell receptor (beta chain) is drawn from a study of identical twins. TCRdb recomputed calls from the 5' RACE reads with MiXCR, one row per CDR3 protein. This sample has about 530,000 distinct CDR3 sequences, with about 20% found just once. V gave up 3 bases and J gave up 10 bases, with 12 bases separating them. In germline, CDR1 is LNHDA, CDR2 SQIVND (reference sequence). The CDR3 is made up of 12 amino acids. This clonotype has only a few counts. These data were also reused for a study on yellow fever vaccine responses in identical twins.

Specimen: CD4+ T cells sorted from blood. The sequence was collected from a woman younger than 30 in good health. The rearrangement joins TRBV19 to TRBJ2-5; D unclear. As DNA, the CDR3 is TGTGCCAGTAGTATGTCGGGTTTCGACCAGTACTTC. Translating it yields CASSMSGFDQYF.